This T cell receptor (beta chain) was documented in a study of radiation and T cells in renal cell carcinoma. Sample treatment: treatment-naive control, cytoreductive nephrectomy. Clones were read by immunoSEQ multiplex PCR, and TCRdb kept only the in-frame ones, dropping some. The sample lists some 25,000 clones, more than 45% occurring once. CDR3 length: 12 amino acids. CDR1 SGHRS and CDR2 YFSETQ come from the germline V gene. V gave up 5 bases and J gave up 7 bases, with 10 bases separating them. Study results and limitations: Only small tumor regions of about 0.97 g were sampled. Dominant CDR3 motifs were more common in irradiated tumors than controls. Top 100 clonotypes averaged around 50% in irradiated versus around 45% in nephrectomy-only tumors.

As to this clone: Antigen unknown.

The sequence came from a man between 40 and 49 years old with renal cell carcinoma. The sequencing here drew on tumor tissue, taken from a patient whose treatment was nephrectomy without radiotherapy. The genes are TRBV5-1 and TRBJ2-4; tentatively, D is TRBD1 or TRBD2 (6 bases each). The CDR3 sequence: CASSLGGNIQYF. The CDR3 DNA reads TGCGCCAGCAGTTTAGGGGGGAACATTCAGTACTTC.